The 8 T cell receptor beta chains below were found in one sample sequenced in a study of T cell responses to AZD1222 COVID-19 vaccine. Sequencing used immunoSEQ multiplex PCR; TCRdb keeps in-frame clones, though not all of them. The data show fewer than 200,000 clones, with approximately 92% seen just once and about 10% held by the top ten. The source material was peripheral blood, sampled on day 0 of AZD1222 vaccination. Receptors were obtained from an adult in good health.

The V and J genes are TRBV29-1 and TRBJ1-1; no clear D gene. V was trimmed by 2 bases and J by 6 bases, leaving 13 bases between them. The CDR3 consists of 13 residues. Germline values: CDR1 SQVTM, CDR2 ANQGSEA. CDR3 region: CSVERALVPEAFF. In nucleotides, the CDR3 is TGCAGCGTTGAAAGGGCACTAGTCCCTGAAGCTTTCTTT.

This chain links TRBV29-1 with TRBJ1-2, with D tentatively TRBD1 (6 bases). The CDR3 length is 13 residues. V shed 2 bases and J shed 8 bases, with 15 bases lying between them. Germline V lookup: CDR1 SQVTM, CDR2 ANQGSEA. The CDR3 DNA reads as TGCAGCGTTGAATCGGGGGGGCGGGACGGCTACACCTTC. It yields the protein CSVESGGRDGYTF.

This rearrangement joins TRBV28 to TRBJ2-7; either TRBD1 or TRBD2 may supply D (5 bases each). CDR3 length equals 15 residues. The germline V gene encodes CDR1 MDHEN and CDR2 SYDVKM. Trimming removed 2 bases at V and 0 bases at J, with 11 bases between. The CDR3 DNA sequence: TGTGCCAGCAGTTTAAAGGGGACCCTCTCCTACGAGCAGTACGTC. Encoded protein: CASSLKGTLSYEQYV.

This sequence joins TRBV7-2 and TRBJ1-2, with 7 bases matching TRBD1. V lost 5 bases, J lost 8 bases, and 17 bases stayed unmatched. The length of the CDR3 is 16 residues. CDR1 and CDR2 (germline): SGHTA, FQGNSA. The CDR3 protein is CASSLEGHRGGKGYTF. The DNA of the CDR3 is TGTGCCAGCAGCCTAGAGGGGCACAGGGGAGGAAAAGGCTACACCTTC. The complete variable domain, with remaining parts taken from reference TRBV7-2 and TRBJ1-2, reads GAGVSQSPSNKVTEKGKDVELRCDPISGHTALYWYRQSLGQGLEFLIYFQGNSAPDKSGLPSDRFSAERTGGSVSTLTIQRTQQEDSAVYLCASSLEGHRGGKGYTFGSGTRLTVV.

This chain uses TRBV12-3 or TRBV12-4 with TRBJ1-2; no reliable D call. There are 11 residues in the CDR3. V was cut by 6 bases and J by 7 bases, with 9 bases left in between. The CDR3 here is CASSFSGGYTF. In DNA, the CDR3 is TGTGCCAGCAGCTTCTCCGGTGGCTACACCTTC.

The chain is built from TRBV2 and TRBJ2-2, with 10 nucleotides matching TRBD2. Germline V gives CDR1 SNHLY, CDR2 FYNNEI. CDR3 length: 18 amino acids. V dropped 2 bases and J dropped 3; count of bases not matched to a gene: 9. The CDR3 nucleotides read TGTGCCAGCAGTGAACCTAGCGGGAGTTTTAGAGACACCGGGGAGCTGTTTTTT. Its protein is CASSEPSGSFRDTGELFF. Based on the CDR3 plus reference TRBV2 and TRBJ2-2, the full variable domain is EPEVTQTPSHQVTQMGQEVILRCVPISNHLYFYWYRQILGQKVEFLVSFYNNEISEKSEIFDDQFSVERPDGSNFTLKIRSTKLEDSAMYFCASSEPSGSFRDTGELFFGEGSRLTVL.

This clone occurred once. The rearrangement uses TRBV27 and TRBJ2-2; TRBD1 agrees at 9 bases. J was trimmed by 6 bases and V by 6 bases; bases with no gene match: 2. There are 13 residues in the CDR3. CDR1 and CDR2 (germline): MNHEY, SMNVEV (reference sequence). The CDR3 loop reads CASSGQGSGELFF. The DNA of the CDR3 is TGTGCCAGCAGCGGACAGGGGTCCGGGGAGCTGTTTTTT.

The chain links TRBV27 to TRBJ2-1, with 9 bases identical to TRBD1. The length of the CDR3 is 17 residues. The V segment lost 6 bases and the J segment 7 bases; nucleotides outside the gene matches: 16. Per germline, CDR1 MNHEY and CDR2 SMNVEV (reference sequence). In DNA form, the CDR3 reads TGTGCCAGCAGACACTACCCCGGGACAGGGAGAATTAATGAGCAGTTCTTC. This encodes CASRHYPGTGRINEQFF.